A single sample gave rise to the 17 T cell receptor beta chains below, sequenced in a study of OX40 agonist ivuxolimab in advanced cancers. The library came from the immunoSEQ multiplex PCR assay. The clones in this table, taken by TCRdb from immuneACCESS, are in-frame only. Not every clone is retained; where verified, under half of the shortfall comes from an unresolved V gene, and the cause of the rest is unknown. Here the sample has around 80,000 clones; about 88% occur a single time. Of the sample, roughly 0.7% falls within the top ten clones. The specimen was CD4+ or CD8+ T cells sorted from blood, collected in a trial of the OX40 agonist ivuxolimab. The receptors come from an adult with an advanced solid tumor such as melanoma, head and neck, liver or kidney cancer.

CDR3 sequence (DNA): TGTGCCAGCAGCTTGTTAGGACAGACTTTCACTGAAGCTTTCTTT. As protein: CASSLLGQTFTEAFF. The J gene is TRBJ1-1, the V gene TRBV5-6; perhaps TRBD1 as D (6 bases). V was trimmed by 1 base and J by 4 bases, leaving 14 bases between them. This CDR3 is built from 15 residues. Germline values: CDR1 SGHDT, CDR2 YYEEEE.

This chain connects TRBV9 to TRBJ2-2; TRBD2 aligns across 7 bases. V was pared by 4 bases and J by 2 bases, with 8 bases of the junction left unmatched. This CDR3 has 16 amino acids. Germline CDR1 reads SGDLS; CDR2 reads YYNGEE. The DNA of the CDR3 is TGTGCCAGCAGCCCCCGGGGAGGGCAAAACACCGGGGAGCTGTTTTTT. This sequence encodes CASSPRGGQNTGELFF.

V gene TRBV5-1 combines with J gene TRBJ1-2; maybe TRBD1 (5 bases). The germline V gene encodes CDR1 SGHRS and CDR2 YFSETQ. The germline V and J ends were trimmed by 5 bases and 8 bases, with 22 bases remaining between them. CDR3 length equals 15 residues. CDR3 nucleotide sequence: TGCGCCAGCAGTTACTACCCCGGGGACGTAGGGGGCTACACCTTC. Translated, it gives CASSYYPGDVGGYTF. The complete variable domain, with remaining parts taken from reference TRBV5-1 and TRBJ1-2, reads KAGVTQTPRYLIKTRGQQVTLSCSPISGHRSVSWYQQTPGQGLQFLFEYFSETQRNKGNFPGRFSGRQFSNSRSEMNVSTLELGDSALYLCASSYYPGDVGGYTFGSGTRLTVV.

The genes are TRBV7-2 and TRBJ2-3; 7 bases are a match to TRBD2. This CDR3 is built from 14 residues. V lost 1 base and J lost 12; bases outside the gene matches: 10. From germline, CDR1 is SGHTA and CDR2 FQGNSA. CDR3 nucleotides: TGTGCCAGCAGCTTAGTGGGACTATCGGGCCACCAGTATTTT. Amino acids: CASSLVGLSGHQYF.

The chain's CDR3 is CASSLFLAGVSEQYF. In DNA, the CDR3 is TGTGCCAGCAGTTTATTCTTAGCGGGGGTTTCCGAGCAGTACTTC. J is TRBJ2-7 and V is TRBV27, with TRBD2 matching 9 bases. Germline lookup yields CDR1 MNHEY and CDR2 SMNVEV (reference sequence). The CDR3 is made up of 15 amino acids. After removal of 1 base from V and 6 bases from J, the junction contained 7 bases not matched to a gene.

Turning to this clone: At one end, the junction sequence differs from germline, possibly due to a read error. The V gene is TRBV2, the J gene TRBJ2-7; D is uncertain. The germline gives CDR1 SNHLY, CDR2 FYNNEI. This CDR3 has 11 amino acids. As DNA, the CDR3 is TGTGTCAGCAGTCCAAGGAAAACGCAGTACTTC. This translates into CVSSPRKTQYF.

The rearrangement links TRBV21-1 to TRBJ1-2; TRBD1, the table's D call, lacks a check against the DNA. TRBV21-1 is given as a pseudogene. The CDR3 covers 16 residues. Written as DNA, the CDR3 is TGTGCCAGCAGCAACATACGACATCCCGGTGGGTATGGCTACACCTTC. Protein: CASSNIRHPGGYGYTF.

V gene TRBV30 combines with J gene TRBJ2-1; possible D gene TRBD1, 6 bases. Germline V gene data show CDR1 as GTSNPN and CDR2 as SVGIG (reference sequence). The CDR3 is 14 amino acids. With 3 bases removed from V and 5 bases from J, the gap between germline ends came to 14 bases. This chain's CDR3 is CAWRTGTPNNEQFF. For the CDR3, the DNA is TGTGCCTGGAGGACCGGGACACCAAACAATGAGCAGTTCTTC.

The chain couples TRBV5-1 to TRBJ2-7; no reliable D call. The CDR3 is 13 amino acids. Trimming left V 0 bases short and J 3 bases short, with 7 bases between. From germline, CDR1 is SGHRS and CDR2 YFSETQ. The CDR3: CASSLERVYEQYF. For the CDR3, the DNA is TGCGCCAGCAGCTTGGAAAGAGTCTACGAGCAGTACTTC.

The J gene is TRBJ2-2, the V gene TRBV18, with TRBD2 matching 10 bases. With V trimmed by 1 base and J by 2 bases, 1 base remained unmatched. This CDR3 has 16 amino acids. Germline V gene sequence: CDR1 KGHSH, CDR2 LQKENI. The CDR3 DNA reads as TGTGCCAGCTCACCACTAGCGGGAGGAAACACCGGGGAGCTGTTTTTT. This gives the protein CASSPLAGGNTGELFF.

This clone was counted a single time. The chain uses TRBV30 and TRBJ1-2; D is undetermined. Germline V gene sequence: CDR1 GTSNPN, CDR2 SVGIG (reference sequence). The V gene lost 4 bases and the J gene lost 8 bases, with 8 bases spanning the gap. The CDR3 totals 10 residues. Written as DNA, the CDR3 is TGTGCCTGGAAACCGGGGGGCTACACCTTC. Translating it yields CAWKPGGYTF.

There are a few counts of this clone. This chain joins TRBV6-1 and TRBJ2-1; D assignment may be TRBD1 or TRBD2 (5 bases each). The CDR3 runs 16 residues. Germline V gives CDR1 MNHNS, CDR2 SASEGT. Trimming stripped 3 bases from V and 2 bases from J, with 14 bases between. In nucleotides, the CDR3 is TGTGCCAGCAGTGACCTCCGGGACCTTACCTACAATGAGCAGTTCTTC. It is translated as CASSDLRDLTYNEQFF.

This clone was observed a single time. The chain carries TRBV19 and TRBJ1-5; D possibly corresponds to TRBD1 (6 bases). V was shortened by 4 bases and J by 6 bases, with 13 bases between the two germline ends. CDR1 and CDR2 from the germline V gene are LNHDA and SQIVND (reference sequence). The CDR3 spans 14 residues. CDR3 in DNA: TGTGCCAGTAGTACCCAGACAGGCACTCAGCCCCAGCATTTT. Translating gives CASSTQTGTQPQHF.

This chain links TRBV2 with TRBJ2-2; D is undetermined. V was cut by 7 bases and J by 3 bases, with 6 bases left in between. Germline V CDR1 and CDR2: SNHLY, FYNNEI. The CDR3 has 12 amino acids. CDR3 coding DNA: TGTGCCAGCAATGGAGACACCGGGGAGCTGTTTTTT. Its translation is CASNGDTGELFF.

J is TRBJ1-2 and V is TRBV2; D call uncertain. This CDR3 has 13 residues. Germline V gene data show CDR1 as SNHLY and CDR2 as FYNNEI. V dropped 6 bases and J dropped 5 bases, with 13 bases sitting between them. For the CDR3, the DNA is TGTGCCAGCAGCGCCGCGGGGTCGTATGGCTACACCTTC. The encoded protein is CASSAAGSYGYTF.

The rearrangement joins TRBV25-1 to TRBJ1-6; the match to TRBD1 covers 9 bases. The junction had 4 bases not matched to a gene; V was cut back by 6 bases and J by 7 bases. Germline V gives CDR1 MGHDK, CDR2 SYGVNS. The CDR3 covers 14 residues. CDR3 residues: CASRWTGANSPLHF. CDR3 DNA sequence: TGTGCCAGCAGATGGACAGGGGCCAATTCACCCCTCCACTTT.

The chain uses TRBV6-5 and TRBJ2-7; D may correspond to TRBD1 or TRBD2 (5 bases each). V lost 2 bases, J lost 3 bases, and 11 bases lay in between. The CDR3 has 14 residues. The germline V gene encodes CDR1 MNHEY and CDR2 SVGAGI. The CDR3 DNA sequence: TGTGCCAGCAGTTACGCGGGCAGGGACTACGAGCAGTACTTC. Translation gives CASSYAGRDYEQYF.